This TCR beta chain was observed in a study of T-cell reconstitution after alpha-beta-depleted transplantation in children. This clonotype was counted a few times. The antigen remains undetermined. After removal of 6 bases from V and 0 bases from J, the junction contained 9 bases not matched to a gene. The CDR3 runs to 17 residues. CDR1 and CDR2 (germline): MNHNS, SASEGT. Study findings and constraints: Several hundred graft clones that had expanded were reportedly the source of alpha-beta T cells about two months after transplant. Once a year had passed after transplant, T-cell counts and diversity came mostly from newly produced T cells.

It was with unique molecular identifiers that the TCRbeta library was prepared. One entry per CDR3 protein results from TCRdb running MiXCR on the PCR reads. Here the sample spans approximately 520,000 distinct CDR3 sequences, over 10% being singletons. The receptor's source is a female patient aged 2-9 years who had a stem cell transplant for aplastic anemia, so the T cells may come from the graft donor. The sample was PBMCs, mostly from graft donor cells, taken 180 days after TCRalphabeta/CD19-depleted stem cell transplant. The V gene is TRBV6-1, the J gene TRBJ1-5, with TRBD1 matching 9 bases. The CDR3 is CASSRSGQGYSNQPQHF. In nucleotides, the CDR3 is TGTGCCAGCAGCCGATCGGGACAGGGTTATAGCAATCAGCCCCAGCATTTT.